This TCR beta chain is drawn from a study of shared clonotypes between healthy human individuals. Regarding the study as a whole: What naive subsets generally showed was a larger estimated richness than memory subsets showed. Sampling involved blood alone; tissue repertoires likely differ.

Healthy adults negative for HIV, lacking recent acute infections or vaccinations, served as donors. The CDR3 loop spans 12 amino acids. Trimming took 3 bases from V and 4 from J, leaving 4 bases between them. Germline V gene data show CDR1 as MNHNS and CDR2 as SASEGT. With respect to this clone: Antigen unknown. Distinct nucleotide sequences in the sample also encode this CDR3.

Assay: immunoSEQ multiplex PCR; the TCRdb copy retains only in-frame clones and omits some. Of millions of clones in the sample, around nine tenths were seen once. The sequenced material came from naive CD4+ T cells sorted from blood. Documented subset: CD45RA+ positively selected. This receptor was obtained from a young man in good health. The chain uses TRBV6-1 and TRBJ1-5, with D uncertain. CDR3 region: CASSEANQPQHF. CDR3 nucleotides: TGTGCCAGCAGTGAGGCGAATCAGCCCCAGCATTTT.